The rows below give T cell receptor beta chains drawn from one sample of a study of blood T cell repertoires in COVID-19. The repertoire was sequenced with immunoSEQ multiplex PCR; TCRdb's copy has only in-frame clones and lacks some. The top ten clones hold 6.5% to 8.5% of a sample with around 93,000 clones, roughly 91% of them seen once. The sample taken for sequencing was peripheral blood. These receptors were collected from a man between 18 and 29 years old with COVID-19, enrolled during active disease. Both conserved end residues are trimmed from each CDR3. The D gene is left open where the match is weak.

len: 13
d_gene: TRBD1
v_gene: TRBV6-5
j_gene: TRBJ2-3
CDR3aa: ASSPGQGGTDTQY

len: 12
d_gene: .
v_gene: TRBV19
j_gene: TRBJ1-5
CDR3aa: ASSRGDSNQPQH

len: 9
d_gene: TRBD1
v_gene: TRBV29-1
j_gene: TRBJ1-1
CDR3aa: SVASRGQAF

len: 14
d_gene: TRBD1
v_gene: TRBV5-4
j_gene: TRBJ2-1
CDR3aa: ASSRSGTGGYNEQF

len: 15
d_gene: .
v_gene: TRBV28
j_gene: TRBJ1-2
CDR3aa: ASSLPSGGGGNYGYT

len: 11
d_gene: .
v_gene: TRBV30
j_gene: TRBJ2-7
CDR3aa: ALSKDSSYEQY

len: 11
d_gene: TRBD1
v_gene: TRBV2
j_gene: TRBJ2-7
CDR3aa: ASSAQGRDEQY

len: 12
d_gene: .
v_gene: TRBV28
j_gene: TRBJ2-5
CDR3aa: ASSQTQGRETQY

len: 12
d_gene: TRBD2
v_gene: TRBV6-2/TRBV6-3
j_gene: TRBJ2-3
CDR3aa: ASSLAGSKDTQY

len: 13
d_gene: TRBD1
v_gene: TRBV19
j_gene: TRBJ2-7
CDR3aa: ASSITGTGVYEQY

len: 13
d_gene: .
v_gene: TRBV11-2
j_gene: TRBJ1-5
CDR3aa: ASSLALNSNQPQH

len: 11
d_gene: .
v_gene: TRBV30
j_gene: TRBJ1-5
CDR3aa: AWSVAGITPQH

len: 11
d_gene: .
v_gene: TRBV2
j_gene: TRBJ2-7
CDR3aa: ASYDRINYEQY

len: 11
d_gene: .
v_gene: TRBV6-2/TRBV6-3
j_gene: TRBJ2-1
CDR3aa: ASSYAGFNEQF

len: 12
d_gene: TRBD2
v_gene: TRBV13
j_gene: TRBJ2-5
CDR3aa: ASSLGPSGETQY

len: 14
d_gene: TRBD2
v_gene: TRBV30
j_gene: TRBJ2-3
CDR3aa: AWTLPTSGRTDTQY

len: 11
d_gene: .
v_gene: TRBV27
j_gene: TRBJ2-7
CDR3aa: ASRLGSTYEQY

len: 14
d_gene: .
v_gene: TRBV28
j_gene: TRBJ2-7
CDR3aa: ASIRTSGGRSYEQY

len: 14
d_gene: TRBD2
v_gene: TRBV3-1/TRBV3-2
j_gene: TRBJ2-7
CDR3aa: ASSPTAGGPPSEQY

len: 11
d_gene: .
v_gene: TRBV7-8
j_gene: TRBJ2-2
CDR3aa: ASSSRLAGELF

len: 12
d_gene: .
v_gene: TRBV28
j_gene: TRBJ2-2
CDR3aa: ASGRRGLTGELF

len: 12
d_gene: .
v_gene: TRBV4-1
j_gene: TRBJ2-7
CDR3aa: ASSQGRLVEEQY

len: 10
d_gene: .
v_gene: TRBV29-1
j_gene: TRBJ1-2
CDR3aa: SALHRVYGYT

len: 14
d_gene: .
v_gene: TRBV5-6
j_gene: TRBJ2-1
CDR3aa: ASSLSVQALYNEQF

len: 13
d_gene: TRBD2
v_gene: TRBV6-6
j_gene: TRBJ2-7
CDR3aa: ASSPPGEGDNEQY

len: 12
d_gene: .
v_gene: TRBV11-2
j_gene: TRBJ2-3
CDR3aa: ASSSRVGTDTQY

len: 12
d_gene: .
v_gene: TRBV9
j_gene: TRBJ2-6
CDR3aa: ASSSPAGANVLT

len: 12
d_gene: TRBD2
v_gene: TRBV7-2
j_gene: TRBJ2-2
CDR3aa: ASRPAGDPGELF

len: 14
d_gene: .
v_gene: TRBV6-5
j_gene: TRBJ1-5
CDR3aa: ASSYSRFNSNQPQH

len: 15
d_gene: .
v_gene: TRBV4-1
j_gene: TRBJ2-7
CDR3aa: ASSLSPVDSDFYEQY

len: 13
d_gene: TRBD2
v_gene: TRBV19
j_gene: TRBJ2-7
CDR3aa: ASSELAGGTYEQY

len: 14
d_gene: .
v_gene: TRBV5-4
j_gene: TRBJ2-1
CDR3aa: ASSSVGTAKYNEQF

len: 10
d_gene: .
v_gene: TRBV12-3/TRBV12-4
j_gene: TRBJ1-1
CDR3aa: ASSYEGIDAF

len: 14
d_gene: TRBD2
v_gene: TRBV18
j_gene: TRBJ2-3
CDR3aa: ASSLAGGMSGDTQY

len: 11
d_gene: .
v_gene: TRBV30
j_gene: TRBJ2-7
CDR3aa: AWTAGRSYEQY

len: 13
d_gene: .
v_gene: TRBV5-1
j_gene: TRBJ2-3
CDR3aa: ASSLPSISTDTQY

len: 12
d_gene: .
v_gene: TRBV7-2
j_gene: TRBJ1-2
CDR3aa: ASSLDGQSHGYT

len: 10
d_gene: .
v_gene: TRBV6-2/TRBV6-3
j_gene: TRBJ2-3
CDR3aa: ASSLTLDTQY

len: 14
d_gene: TRBD2
v_gene: TRBV25-1
j_gene: TRBJ2-7
CDR3aa: ASTPATSGRAYEQY

len: 14
d_gene: TRBD1
v_gene: TRBV2
j_gene: TRBJ1-2
CDR3aa: ASSRIRDRGTYGYT

len: 15
d_gene: TRBD2
v_gene: TRBV11-3
j_gene: TRBJ2-2
CDR3aa: ASSPEGTSGSPGELF

len: 14
d_gene: .
v_gene: TRBV15
j_gene: TRBJ2-6
CDR3aa: ATSRDRGSGANVLT

len: 10
d_gene: .
v_gene: TRBV30
j_gene: TRBJ1-1
CDR3aa: AWSVVRTEAF

len: 10
d_gene: .
v_gene: TRBV9
j_gene: TRBJ1-2
CDR3aa: ASTQAGDGYT

len: 13
d_gene: .
v_gene: TRBV3-1/TRBV3-2
j_gene: TRBJ1-4
CDR3aa: ASSPHGPTNEKLF

len: 14
d_gene: .
v_gene: TRBV4-1
j_gene: TRBJ2-4
CDR3aa: ASSQRAGLAKNIQY

len: 18
d_gene: .
v_gene: TRBV5-1
j_gene: TRBJ2-5
CDR3aa: ASSLAPTLVQRSLQETQY

len: 15
d_gene: TRBD1
v_gene: TRBV18
j_gene: TRBJ2-1
CDR3aa: ASSSLNRGLYYNEQF

len: 12
d_gene: .
v_gene: TRBV6-5
j_gene: TRBJ2-7
CDR3aa: ASSYYRDSYEQY

len: 15
d_gene: TRBD2
v_gene: TRBV28
j_gene: TRBJ2-3
CDR3aa: ASSNAIGLADTDTQY

len: 13
d_gene: TRBD1
v_gene: TRBV5-4
j_gene: TRBJ1-6
CDR3aa: ASSYDRGPNSPLH

len: 12
d_gene: TRBD1
v_gene: TRBV30
j_gene: TRBJ1-6
CDR3aa: AWSSGQDNSPLH

len: 12
d_gene: .
v_gene: TRBV7-6
j_gene: TRBJ2-7
CDR3aa: ASSLGGVPYEQY

len: 14
d_gene: TRBD2
v_gene: TRBV3-1/TRBV3-2
j_gene: TRBJ2-3
CDR3aa: ASSSRTSGVPDTQY

len: 13
d_gene: .
v_gene: TRBV24-1
j_gene: TRBJ2-2
CDR3aa: ATSDLQGNTGELF

len: 13
d_gene: TRBD1
v_gene: TRBV28
j_gene: TRBJ2-7
CDR3aa: ASQYPGQGDYEQY

len: 14
d_gene: .
v_gene: TRBV13
j_gene: TRBJ1-3
CDR3aa: ASSLTTQSSGNTIY

len: 10
d_gene: .
v_gene: TRBV11-1
j_gene: TRBJ1-1
CDR3aa: ASSLANTEAF

len: 9
d_gene: .
v_gene: TRBV25-1
j_gene: TRBJ1-1
CDR3aa: ASSEWTEAF